The rows below give T cell receptor beta chains drawn from one sample of a study of blood T cell repertoires in COVID-19. Sequencing used immunoSEQ multiplex PCR; TCRdb keeps in-frame clones, though not all of them. The sample lists around 330,000 clones; roughly 85% were seen once. Sequencing input: PBMCs or T cells enriched from blood (not recorded which). The source of these receptors is a young woman who had been exposed to COVID-19. CDR3s include the opening cysteine and the closing phenylalanine or tryptophan. A D gene is named only where the DNA matches it firmly. Clone size is given for some rows only: seen once, a few or many times, or a class if the clone is expanded.

clone_size j_call v_call d_call cdr3_nt cdr3_aa
. TRBJ1-3 TRBV6-5 TRBD1 TGTGCCACCCGGGGACAGGCGAGAAACACCATATATTTT CATRGQARNTIYF
once TRBJ2-1 TRBV7-8 TRBD2 TGTGCCAGCAGTAGAACTAGCGGGGCCTACAATGAGCAGTTCTTC CASSRTSGAYNEQFF
. TRBJ2-1 TRBV11-2 TRBD1 TGTGCCAGCAGCCCGGACAGGACCTCCAATGAGCAGTTCTTC CASSPDRTSNEQFF
few TRBJ2-1 TRBV5-6 TRBD2 TGTGCCAGCAGCGCCAACCCTAGCGGGAGAGAAGTCTACAATGAGCAGTTCTTC CASSANPSGREVYNEQFF
. TRBJ1-1 TRBV10-3 TRBD1 TGTGCCATCAGAGGGGGCGCCGGTCAAACTGAAGCTTTCTTT CAIRGGAGQTEAFF
. TRBJ1-1 TRBV27 . TGTGCCAGCAGGAAGCAAGAGAACACTGAAGCTTTCTTT CASRKQENTEAFF
many TRBJ2-1 TRBV28 TRBD1 TGTGCCATTCAAACCGGGACAGGGGGCAAAGAGCAGTTCTTC CAIQTGTGGKEQFF
many TRBJ1-1 TRBV29-1 TRBD1 TGCAGCGCTAAGACAGGGCCTGAAGCTTTCTTT CSAKTGPEAFF
. TRBJ2-3 TRBV3-1/TRBV3-2 TRBD1 TGTGCCAGCAGCCTCCCCGGGACAGGGGTCACAGATACGCAGTATTTT CASSLPGTGVTDTQYF
few TRBJ1-1 TRBV19 . TGTGCCAGTAGGGGGATGGACAAGAACACTGAAGCTTTCTTT CASRGMDKNTEAFF
. TRBJ1-2 TRBV30 . TGTGCCTGGAAAAACAGGGAATACTATGGCTACACCTTC CAWKNREYYGYTF
. TRBJ1-1 TRBV4-2 . TGTTACGGGCTGCAGGGTACTGAAGCTTTCTTT CYGLQGTEAFF
. TRBJ2-1 TRBV27 TRBD1 TGTGCCAGCAGACTAGGGGACAGGAACGACTACAATGAGCAGTTCTTC CASRLGDRNDYNEQFF
. TRBJ2-7 TRBV6-5 TRBD2 TGTGCCAGCAGAGAGGGACTAGCGGGAGGGCGCGAGCAGTACTTC CASREGLAGGREQYF
. TRBJ2-4 TRBV5-4 TRBD1 TGTGCCAGCAGCCACGGACAGGGGGCGGATCTAGCCAAAAACATTCAGTACTTC CASSHGQGADLAKNIQYF
. TRBJ2-7 TRBV7-2 . TGTGCCAGCAGCTTATATGGACAGAGCTCCTACGAGCAGTACTTC CASSLYGQSSYEQYF
. TRBJ2-2 TRBV11-2 . TGTGCCAGCAGCTTAGTAGGCGGGAACACCGGGGAGCTGTTTTTT CASSLVGGNTGELFF
. TRBJ1-1 TRBV6-5 TRBD1 TGTGCCAGCAGGAGGGACAGGGACACTGAAGCTTTCTTT CASRRDRDTEAFF
. TRBJ1-5 TRBV7-3 . TGTGCCAGCAGAACAGACCGCGCGAGACAGCCCCAGCATTTT CASRTDRARQPQHF
. TRBJ1-2 TRBV18 . TGTGCCAGCTCACCAAATGAGGCGACAGACCATTATGGCTACACCTTC CASSPNEATDHYGYTF
. TRBJ1-1 TRBV7-9 . TGTGCCAGCAGCCTCGGTACTGAAGCTTTCTTT CASSLGTEAFF
once TRBJ2-2 TRBV5-4 TRBD2 TGTGCCAGCAGCGGAGGACTAGCGGGAGCCGGGGAGCTGTTTTTT CASSGGLAGAGELFF
. TRBJ2-7 TRBV7-9 TRBD2 TGTGCCAGCAGCACCCTAGCGGGAGTATCCGAGCAGTACTTC CASSTLAGVSEQYF
. TRBJ2-1 TRBV5-1 TRBD2 TGCGCCAGCACCGTGGGGAGCGGGAGTTTTAATGAGCAGTTCTTC CASTVGSGSFNEQFF
. TRBJ2-5 TRBV30 . TGTGCCTGGAGTGTTCTCGAGACCCAGTACTTC CAWSVLETQYF
. TRBJ1-6 TRBV6-1 . TGTGCCAGCAGTGAAGCGGGGGGAGGTAATTCACCCCTCCACTTT CASSEAGGGNSPLHF
. TRBJ2-1 TRBV9 TRBD2 TGTGCCAGCAGCCCGCCGAGCGGGAGTACCCTTTATAGCTCCTACAATGAGCAGTTCTTC CASSPPSGSTLYSSYNEQFF
. TRBJ2-1 TRBV5-3 TRBD2 TGTGCCAGAAGCCCGGAGCGGGGGGGCTACAATGAGCAGTTCTTC CARSPERGGYNEQFF
. TRBJ1-2 TRBV28 . TGTGCCAGCAGCTACACGAGTGTTGGGGGGAGCCATGGCTACACCTTC CASSYTSVGGSHGYTF
. TRBJ2-7 TRBV5-4 TRBD1 TGTGCCAGCAGCGGGGGGACAGGTCCGCACGAGCAGTACTTC CASSGGTGPHEQYF
. TRBJ2-1 TRBV7-3 TRBD2 TGTGCCAGCAGCTTAAGGACTAGCGGGAGGTTTAATGAGCAGTTCTTC CASSLRTSGRFNEQFF
. TRBJ1-1 TRBV18 . TGTGCCAGCTCACCAGAGGCAAGAGCGAACACTGAAGCTTTCTTT CASSPEARANTEAFF